The T cell receptor (beta chain) described here comes from a study of molecular identifiers for immune sequencing clone quantification. Study-level background: In replicates, the authors split RNA from around 20,000 or 100,000 naive CD8 cells five ways and sequenced four.

TCRdb re-derived calls from the PCR reads in MiXCR, one entry per CDR3 protein. The sample gives 50,000 to 75,000 distinct CDR3 sequences, about 19% of which show up once; over 1.1% is in the top ten. This clonotype was observed at least ten times. This CDR3 has 14 residues. The V and J ends lost 7 bases and 3 bases respectively, with 10 bases between them. The sample was naive CD8+ T cells from blood, with Jurkat cell RNA spiked in. Indicated subset: FACS-sorted CD8+CD4-CCR7+CD45RA+ naive T cells. The V gene is TRBV12-3 or TRBV12-4, the J gene TRBJ2-6, with D uncertain. The sequence was obtained from a human donor in good health. Some libraries in this study had Jurkat cell RNA spiked in. CDR3 nucleotides: TGTGCCAGCAAGGGTTTAGTTGGGGCCAACGTCCTGACTTTC. This codes for CASKGLVGANVLTF.